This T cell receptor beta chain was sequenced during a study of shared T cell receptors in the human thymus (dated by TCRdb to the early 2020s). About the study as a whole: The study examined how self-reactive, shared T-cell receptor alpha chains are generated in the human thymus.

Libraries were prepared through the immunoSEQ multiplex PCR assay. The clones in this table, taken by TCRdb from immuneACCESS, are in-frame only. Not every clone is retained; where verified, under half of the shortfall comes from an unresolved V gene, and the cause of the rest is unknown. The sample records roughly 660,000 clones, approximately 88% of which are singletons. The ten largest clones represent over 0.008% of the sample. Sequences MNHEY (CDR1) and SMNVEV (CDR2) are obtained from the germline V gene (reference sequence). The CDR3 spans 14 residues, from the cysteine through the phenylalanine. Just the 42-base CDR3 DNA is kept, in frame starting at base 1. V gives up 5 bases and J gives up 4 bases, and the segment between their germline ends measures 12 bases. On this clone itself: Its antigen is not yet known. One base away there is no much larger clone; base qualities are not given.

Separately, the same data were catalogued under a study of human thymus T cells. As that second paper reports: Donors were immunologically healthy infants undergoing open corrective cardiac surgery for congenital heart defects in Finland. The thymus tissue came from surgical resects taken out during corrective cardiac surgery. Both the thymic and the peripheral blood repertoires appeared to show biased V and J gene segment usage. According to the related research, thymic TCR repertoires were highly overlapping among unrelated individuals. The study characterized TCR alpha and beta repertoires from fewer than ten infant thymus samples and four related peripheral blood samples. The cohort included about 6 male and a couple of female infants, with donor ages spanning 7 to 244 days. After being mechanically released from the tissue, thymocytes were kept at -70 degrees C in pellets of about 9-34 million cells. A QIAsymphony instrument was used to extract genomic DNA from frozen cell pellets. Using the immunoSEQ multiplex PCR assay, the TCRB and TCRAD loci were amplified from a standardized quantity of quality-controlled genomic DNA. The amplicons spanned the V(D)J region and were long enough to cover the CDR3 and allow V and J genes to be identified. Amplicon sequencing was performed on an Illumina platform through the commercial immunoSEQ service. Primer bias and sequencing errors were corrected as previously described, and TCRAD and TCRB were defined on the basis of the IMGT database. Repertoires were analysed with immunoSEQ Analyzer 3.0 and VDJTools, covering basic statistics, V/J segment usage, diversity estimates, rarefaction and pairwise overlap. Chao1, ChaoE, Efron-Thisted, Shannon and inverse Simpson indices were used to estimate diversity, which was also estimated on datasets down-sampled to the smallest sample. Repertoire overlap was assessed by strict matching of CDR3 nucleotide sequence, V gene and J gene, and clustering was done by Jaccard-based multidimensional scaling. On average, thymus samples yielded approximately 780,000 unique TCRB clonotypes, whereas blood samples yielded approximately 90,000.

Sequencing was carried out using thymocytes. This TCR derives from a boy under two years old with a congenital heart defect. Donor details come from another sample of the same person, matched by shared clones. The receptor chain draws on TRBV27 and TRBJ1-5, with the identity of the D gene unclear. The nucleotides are TGTGCCAGCAGTCACGGCGGACTGAATCAGCCCCAGCATTTT. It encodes CASSHGGLNQPQHF.